This T cell receptor beta chain is from a study of blood T cell repertoires in COVID-19. The wider study: The United States, Italy and Spain were the sources of the acute and convalescent COVID-19 samples. The analysed material was cDNA or gDNA that came from T cells, B-cell-depleted T cells, or PBMCs.

Using immunoSEQ multiplex PCR, the repertoire was profiled, and TCRdb retains in-frame clones only, with some absent. The table shows fewer than 120,000 clones, with more than 70% occurring only once. CDR3 length equals 15 residues. The germline V gene has CDR1 MNHEY and CDR2 SMNVEV (reference sequence). J lost 6 bases, V lost 7 bases, and 9 bases had no gene match. Sequencing used peripheral blood. The sequence came from a woman aged 45-65 years with acute or convalescent COVID-19. The chain carries TRBV27 and TRBJ2-1; the match to TRBD2 covers 10 bases. The CDR3 region is CASTIRASGSNEQFF. In nucleotides, the CDR3 is TGTGCCAGCACTATAAGGGCTAGCGGGAGCAATGAGCAGTTCTTC.